This TCR beta chain originates from a study of cytomegalovirus exposure and HLA in healthy donors. General study points: A later analysis linked a missense variant in DCLRE1C to the trimming of TCR beta V and J genes.

The V end was cut by 6 bases, the J end by 2 bases, with 13 bases between. Germline CDR1 is MNHEY and CDR2 is SMNVEV (reference sequence). CDR3 length: 14 residues. The study ran its PCR with 60 Vbeta and 13 Jbeta primers. Sequencing was performed with immunoSEQ multiplex PCR; in TCRdb, only in-frame clones are kept and a portion is missing. The data show under 200,000 clones, roughly 84% seen once. This clone appeared once. Its specificity is not known. The sequenced sample was PBMCs. The receptor comes from a boy under 10 years old in good health and CMV-seronegative. V usage is TRBV27 and J usage is TRBJ1-2; a possible D gene is TRBD1 (5 bases). This CDR3 is CASRRDGRNYGYTF. DNA of the CDR3: TGTGCCAGCAGACGGGACGGGAGGAACTATGGCTACACCTTC.